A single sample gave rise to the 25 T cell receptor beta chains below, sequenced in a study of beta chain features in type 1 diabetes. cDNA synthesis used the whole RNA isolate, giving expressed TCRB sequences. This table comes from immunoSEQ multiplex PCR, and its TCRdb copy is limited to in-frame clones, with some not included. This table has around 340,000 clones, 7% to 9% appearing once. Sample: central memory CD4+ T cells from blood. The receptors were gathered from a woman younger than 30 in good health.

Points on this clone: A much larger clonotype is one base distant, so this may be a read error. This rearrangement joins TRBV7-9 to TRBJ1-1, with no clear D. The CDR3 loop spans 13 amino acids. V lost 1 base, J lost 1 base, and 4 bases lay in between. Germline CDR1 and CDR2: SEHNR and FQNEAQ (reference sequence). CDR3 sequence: CASSLVGNTEAFF. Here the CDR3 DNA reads TGTGCCAGCAGCTTAGTGGGGAACACTGAAGCTTTCTTT.

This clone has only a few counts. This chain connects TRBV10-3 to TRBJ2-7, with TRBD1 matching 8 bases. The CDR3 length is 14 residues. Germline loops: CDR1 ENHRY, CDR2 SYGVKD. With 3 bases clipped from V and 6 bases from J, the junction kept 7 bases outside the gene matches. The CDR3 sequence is CAISDWDRFFEQYF. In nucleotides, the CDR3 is TGTGCCATCAGTGATTGGGACAGGTTTTTCGAGCAGTACTTC.

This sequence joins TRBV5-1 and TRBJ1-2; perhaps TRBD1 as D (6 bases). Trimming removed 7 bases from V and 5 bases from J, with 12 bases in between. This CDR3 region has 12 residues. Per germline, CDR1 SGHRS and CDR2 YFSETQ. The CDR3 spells CASGDKFYGYTF. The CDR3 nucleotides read TGCGCCAGCGGGGACAAATTTTATGGCTACACCTTC.

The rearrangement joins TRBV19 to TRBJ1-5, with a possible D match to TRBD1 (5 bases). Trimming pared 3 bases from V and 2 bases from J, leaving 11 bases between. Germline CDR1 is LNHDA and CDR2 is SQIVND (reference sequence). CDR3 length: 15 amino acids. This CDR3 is CASSIGGNGNQPQHF. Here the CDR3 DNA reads TGTGCCAGTAGTATTGGGGGAAATGGCAATCAGCCCCAGCATTTT.

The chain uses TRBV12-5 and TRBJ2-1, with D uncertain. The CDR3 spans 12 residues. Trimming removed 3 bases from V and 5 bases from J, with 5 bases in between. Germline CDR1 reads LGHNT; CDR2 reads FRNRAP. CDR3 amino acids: CASGLDHNEQFF. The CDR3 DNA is TGTGCTAGTGGTTTAGATCACAATGAGCAGTTCTTC.

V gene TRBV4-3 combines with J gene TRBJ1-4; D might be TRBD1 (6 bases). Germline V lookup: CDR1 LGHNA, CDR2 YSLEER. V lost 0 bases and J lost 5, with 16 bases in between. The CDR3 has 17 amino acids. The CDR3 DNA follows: TGCGCCAGCAGCCAAGACCTAGGTGGAGGGGGAAATGAAAAACTGTTTTTT. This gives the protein CASSQDLGGGGNEKLFF.

CDR3 DNA: TGTGCCATCAGTGAGGACAGCAACTATGGCTACACCTTC. The encoded protein is CAISEDSNYGYTF. The J gene is TRBJ1-2, the V gene TRBV10-3; TRBD1 is a possible D gene (5 bases). Trimming left V 2 bases short and J 2 bases short, with 6 bases between. The CDR3 covers 13 residues. CDR1 is ENHRY and CDR2 is SYGVKD in the germline V gene.

This chain's CDR3 is CASRTFGGDNEQFF. The CDR3 region has the DNA TGTGCCAGCAGGACTTTTGGGGGTGACAATGAGCAGTTCTTC. The rearrangement uses TRBV5-5 and TRBJ2-1; possibly TRBD1 or TRBD2 for D (5 bases each). This CDR3 has 14 amino acids. Looked up from germline, CDR1 is SGHKS and CDR2 is YYEKEE (reference sequence). Trimming removed 5 bases at V and 5 bases at J, with 14 bases between.

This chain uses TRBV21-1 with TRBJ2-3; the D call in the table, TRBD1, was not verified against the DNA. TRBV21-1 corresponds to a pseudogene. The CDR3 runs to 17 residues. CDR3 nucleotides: TGTGCCAGCAGCGGAGTAGCCGGGACAGGGCGCACAGATACGCAGTATTTT. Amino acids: CASSGVAGTGRTDTQYF.

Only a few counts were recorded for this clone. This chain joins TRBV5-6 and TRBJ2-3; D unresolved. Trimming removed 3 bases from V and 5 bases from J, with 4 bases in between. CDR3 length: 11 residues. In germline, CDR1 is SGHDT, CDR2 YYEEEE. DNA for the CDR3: TGTGCCAGCAGCTACCGAGATACGCAGTATTTT. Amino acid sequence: CASSYRDTQYF.

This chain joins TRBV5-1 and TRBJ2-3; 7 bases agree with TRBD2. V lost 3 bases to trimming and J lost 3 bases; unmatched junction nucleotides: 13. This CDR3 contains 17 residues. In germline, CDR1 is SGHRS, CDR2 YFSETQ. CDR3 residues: CASSSRAGLAGTDTQYF. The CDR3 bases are TGCGCCAGCAGCTCCCGAGCGGGACTGGCTGGGACAGATACGCAGTATTTT.

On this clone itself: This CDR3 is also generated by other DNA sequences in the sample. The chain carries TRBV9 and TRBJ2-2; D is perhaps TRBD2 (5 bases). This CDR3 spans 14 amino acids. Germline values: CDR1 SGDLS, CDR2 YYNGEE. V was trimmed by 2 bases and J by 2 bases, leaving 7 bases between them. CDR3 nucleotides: TGTGCCAGCAGCGTGGACTCCAACACCGGGGAGCTGTTTTTT. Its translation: CASSVDSNTGELFF.

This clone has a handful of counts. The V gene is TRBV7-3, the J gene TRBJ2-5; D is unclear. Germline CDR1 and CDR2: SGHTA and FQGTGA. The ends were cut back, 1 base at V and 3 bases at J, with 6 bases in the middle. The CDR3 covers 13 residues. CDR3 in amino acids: CASSLSVEETQYF. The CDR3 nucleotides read TGTGCCAGCAGCTTAAGCGTCGAAGAGACCCAGTACTTC.

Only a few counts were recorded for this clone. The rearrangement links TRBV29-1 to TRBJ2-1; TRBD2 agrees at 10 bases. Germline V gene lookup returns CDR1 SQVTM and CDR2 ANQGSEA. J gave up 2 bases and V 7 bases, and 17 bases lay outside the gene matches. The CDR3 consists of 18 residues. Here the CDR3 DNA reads TGCAGCGGAAAAGTAGCGGGAGGCCTCTTAAACGCCTACAATGAGCAGTTCTTC. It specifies CSGKVAGGLLNAYNEQFF.

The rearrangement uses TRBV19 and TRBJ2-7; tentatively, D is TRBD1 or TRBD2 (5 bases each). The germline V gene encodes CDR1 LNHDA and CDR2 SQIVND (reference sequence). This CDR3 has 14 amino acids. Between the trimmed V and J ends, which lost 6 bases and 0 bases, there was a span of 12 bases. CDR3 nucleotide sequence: TGTGCCAGTAGCCCGGGACCAAGCTCCTACGAGCAGTACTTC. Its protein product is CASSPGPSSYEQYF.

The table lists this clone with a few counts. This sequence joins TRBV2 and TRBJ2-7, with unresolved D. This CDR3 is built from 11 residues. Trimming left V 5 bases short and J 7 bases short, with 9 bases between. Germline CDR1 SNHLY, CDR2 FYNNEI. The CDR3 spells CASSYAWEQYF. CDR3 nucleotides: TGTGCCAGCAGTTACGCTTGGGAGCAGTACTTC.

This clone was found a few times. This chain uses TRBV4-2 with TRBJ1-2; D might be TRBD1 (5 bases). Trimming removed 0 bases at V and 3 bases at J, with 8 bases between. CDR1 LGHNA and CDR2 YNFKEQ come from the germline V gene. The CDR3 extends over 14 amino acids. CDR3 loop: CASSQDLGHYGYTF. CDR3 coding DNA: TGTGCCAGCAGCCAAGATTTGGGACACTATGGCTACACCTTC.

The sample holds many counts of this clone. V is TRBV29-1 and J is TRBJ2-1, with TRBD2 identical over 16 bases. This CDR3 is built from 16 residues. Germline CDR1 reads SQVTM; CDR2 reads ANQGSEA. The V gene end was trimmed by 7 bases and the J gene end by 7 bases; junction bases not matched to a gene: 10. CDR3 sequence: CSAQGTSGRGRNEQFF. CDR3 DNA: TGCAGCGCCCAAGGGACTAGCGGGAGGGGTAGGAATGAGCAGTTCTTC.

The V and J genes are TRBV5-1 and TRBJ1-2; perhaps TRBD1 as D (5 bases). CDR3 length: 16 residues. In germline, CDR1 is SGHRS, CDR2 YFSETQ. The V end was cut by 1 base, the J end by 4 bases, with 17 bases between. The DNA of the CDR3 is TGCGCCAGCAGCTTGCCCGGACAACATGGGGGCTATGGCTACACCTTC. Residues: CASSLPGQHGGYGYTF.

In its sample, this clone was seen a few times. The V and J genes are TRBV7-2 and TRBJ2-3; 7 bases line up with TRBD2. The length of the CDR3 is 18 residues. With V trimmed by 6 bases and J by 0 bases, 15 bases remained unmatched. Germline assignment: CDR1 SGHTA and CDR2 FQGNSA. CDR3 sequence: CASRRGRGAGRSTDTQYF. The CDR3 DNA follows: TGTGCCAGCAGGCGGGGGAGGGGAGCGGGCAGGAGCACAGATACGCAGTATTTT.

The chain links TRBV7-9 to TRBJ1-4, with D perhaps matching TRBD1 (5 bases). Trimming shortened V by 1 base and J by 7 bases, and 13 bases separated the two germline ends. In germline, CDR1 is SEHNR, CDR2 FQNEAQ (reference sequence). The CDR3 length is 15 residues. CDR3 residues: CASSLVAGRTEKLFF. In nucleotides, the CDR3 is TGTGCCAGCAGCTTAGTGGCGGGGCGGACTGAAAAACTGTTTTTT.

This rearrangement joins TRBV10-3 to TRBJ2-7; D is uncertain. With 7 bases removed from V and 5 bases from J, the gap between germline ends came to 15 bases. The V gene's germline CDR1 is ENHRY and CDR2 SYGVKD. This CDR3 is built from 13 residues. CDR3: CAITSKLVDEQYF. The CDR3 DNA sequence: TGTGCCATCACCAGTAAGTTGGTCGACGAGCAGTACTTC.

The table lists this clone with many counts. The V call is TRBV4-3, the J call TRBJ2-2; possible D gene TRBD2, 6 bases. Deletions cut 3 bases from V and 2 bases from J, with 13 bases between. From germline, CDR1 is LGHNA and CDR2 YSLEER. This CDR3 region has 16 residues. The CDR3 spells CASSHIAVRNTGELFF. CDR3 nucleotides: TGCGCCAGCAGCCACATAGCGGTACGAAACACCGGGGAGCTGTTTTTT.

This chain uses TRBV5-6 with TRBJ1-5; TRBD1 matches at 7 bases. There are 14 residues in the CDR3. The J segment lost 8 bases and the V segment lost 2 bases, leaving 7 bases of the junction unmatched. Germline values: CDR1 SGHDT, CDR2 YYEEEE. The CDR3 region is CASSFWTGEKPQHF. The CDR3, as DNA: TGTGCCAGCAGCTTTTGGACAGGTGAGAAGCCCCAGCATTTT.

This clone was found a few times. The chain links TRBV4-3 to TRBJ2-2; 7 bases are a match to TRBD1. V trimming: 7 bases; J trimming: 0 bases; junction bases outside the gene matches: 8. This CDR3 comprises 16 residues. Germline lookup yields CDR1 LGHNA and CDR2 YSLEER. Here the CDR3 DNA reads TGCGCCAGCACCCCGAGACAGGGATCGAACACCGGGGAGCTGTTTTTT. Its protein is CASTPRQGSNTGELFF.